The 27 T cell receptor beta chains in this list originate from one sample, sequenced in a study of T cells in Graves' hyperthyroidism and ophthalmopathy. Amplified TCR beta CDR3 regions came from RNA transcripts. With the HTBI primer set, the TCR CDR3 went through a first round of RT-PCR. One entry per CDR3 protein results from TCRdb running MiXCR on the multiplex PCR reads. The sample lists about 350,000 distinct CDR3 sequences; roughly a sixth were seen once. The specimen sequenced was blood. The receptors here all came from a woman in her 30s with Graves' hyperthyroidism that later progressed to Graves' ophthalmopathy.

CDR3 in DNA: TGTGCCAGCAGCCAAGACGGTATTAGTATGGACACCATATATTTT. Translated: CASSQDGISMDTIYF. The J gene is TRBJ1-3, the V gene TRBV3-1; D gene ambiguous. V lost 0 bases, J lost 8 bases, and 14 bases lay in between. The CDR3 contains 15 residues. Germline CDR1 reads LGHDT; CDR2 reads YNNKEL (reference sequence).

This clonotype has just one count. The chain carries TRBV4-1 and TRBJ2-7; the D gene is possibly TRBD2 (5 bases). Germline CDR1 is MGHRA and CDR2 is YSYEKL. V lost 0 bases and J 3 bases, leaving 12 bases between the germline ends. This CDR3 has 15 residues. CDR3 coding DNA: TGCGCCAGCAGCCAAGAACCGGGAATCGGCTACGAGCAGTACTTC. Translated: CASSQEPGIGYEQYF.

V is TRBV27 and J is TRBJ2-2; tentatively, D is TRBD2 (7 bases). The CDR3 totals 15 residues. The V end lost 4 bases, the J end lost 5 bases, and 14 bases lay between the germline ends. Germline V gene sequence: CDR1 MNHEY, CDR2 SMNVEV (reference sequence). This CDR3 reads CASSWWGGRTGELFF. In nucleotides, the CDR3 is TGTGCCAGCAGTTGGTGGGGGGGCCGAACCGGGGAGCTGTTTTTT.

This clonotype was observed a handful of times. The chain uses TRBV30 and TRBJ1-1; D may be TRBD1 (5 bases). In germline, CDR1 is GTSNPN, CDR2 SVGIG (reference sequence). The length of the CDR3 is 14 residues. Trimming shortened V by 4 bases and J by 1 base, and 13 bases separated the two germline ends. CDR3 protein: CAWTPGPRNTEAFF. CDR3 bases: TGTGCCTGGACTCCGGGACCTCGGAACACTGAAGCTTTCTTT. Variable domain in full (rest from reference TRBV30 and TRBJ1-1): SQTIHQWPATLVQPVGSPLSLECTVEGTSNPNLYWYRQAAGRGLQLLFYSVGIGQISSEVPQNLSASRPQDRQFILSSKKLLLSDSGFYLCAWTPGPRNTEAFFGQGTRLTVV.

V is TRBV9 and J is TRBJ2-7, with TRBD2 matching 11 bases. Germline assignment: CDR1 SGDLS and CDR2 YYNGEE. V lost 0 bases, J lost 0 bases, and 5 bases stayed unmatched. The CDR3 has 17 residues. The CDR3 DNA reads as TGTGCCAGCAGCGTAGGATGGGGACTAGCGGACTCCTACGAGCAGTACTTC. It specifies CASSVGWGLADSYEQYF.

This clonotype was counted at least ten times. This chain connects TRBV18 to TRBJ2-5; unclear D gene. The CDR3 is made up of 13 amino acids. V dropped 1 base and J dropped 5 bases, with 8 bases sitting between them. Looked up from germline, CDR1 is KGHSH and CDR2 is LQKENI. The CDR3 nucleotides read TGTGCCAGCTCACCACGCCACGGGGAGACCCAGTACTTC. It codes for CASSPRHGETQYF.

In its sample, this clonotype was seen many times. The rearrangement joins TRBV6-1 to TRBJ2-1, with D possibly TRBD2 on 7 matching bases. Trimming removed 5 bases at V and 0 bases at J, with 14 bases between. CDR1 is MNHNS and CDR2 is SASEGT in the germline V gene. The CDR3 is 16 residues long. The CDR3 DNA sequence: TGTGCCAGCAGTTACGCGGGGGCCACCTCCTACAATGAGCAGTTCTTC. It specifies CASSYAGATSYNEQFF.

Many counts were recorded for this clonotype. The CDR3 loop is CASSEYRRTDTQYF. The CDR3 DNA reads as TGTGCCAGCAGTGAATATCGGAGAACAGATACGCAGTATTTT. V and J are TRBV25-1 and TRBJ2-3; D is uncertain. The CDR3 has 14 residues. Between the trimmed V and J ends, which lost 0 bases and 3 bases, there was a span of 7 bases. Germline V lookup: CDR1 MGHDK, CDR2 SYGVNS.

This clonotype has a count of ten or more. The CDR3, as DNA: TGTGCCAGCAGCCAAGGTCTCCAAGCTTTCTTT. It yields the protein CASSQGLQAFF. V usage is TRBV3-1 and J usage is TRBJ1-1; D call uncertain. Germline V gene lookup returns CDR1 LGHDT and CDR2 YNNKEL (reference sequence). This CDR3 has 11 amino acids. V lost 1 base to trimming and J lost 9 bases, with 6 bases between them.

In this sample, this clonotype turned up many times. CDR3: CASRTEPNQPQHF. The CDR3 region has the DNA TGTGCCAGCCGGACAGAGCCTAATCAGCCCCAGCATTTT. The J gene is TRBJ1-5, the V gene TRBV2, with D perhaps TRBD1 (6 bases). This CDR3 has 13 amino acids. Germline V gives CDR1 SNHLY, CDR2 FYNNEI. V was clipped by 8 bases and J by 4 bases, with 12 bases between them.

This clonotype was seen repeatedly, ten times or more. The chain has TRBV10-2 and TRBJ2-7; 12 nucleotides match TRBD1. The V segment lost 6 bases and the J segment 5 bases; nucleotides outside the gene matches: 14. Germline values: CDR1 WSHSY, CDR2 SAAADI. CDR3 length: 17 residues. CDR3 loop: CASRDRDRGLEGNEQYF. The CDR3 DNA reads as TGCGCCAGCAGGGACCGGGACAGGGGGCTGGAGGGGAACGAGCAGTACTTC.

This clonotype was observed at least ten times. The chain uses TRBV5-1 and TRBJ2-1; D possibly corresponds to TRBD1 (6 bases). V lost 0 bases and J 4 bases, leaving 14 bases between the germline ends. This CDR3 contains 16 residues. Germline values: CDR1 SGHRS, CDR2 YFSETQ. The CDR3 here is CASSLGSGALYNEQFF. CDR3 DNA: TGCGCCAGCAGCTTGGGCTCAGGGGCGTTATACAATGAGCAGTTCTTC. Full variable domain (missing parts from reference TRBV5-1 and TRBJ2-1): KAGVTQTPRYLIKTRGQQVTLSCSPISGHRSVSWYQQTPGQGLQFLFEYFSETQRNKGNFPGRFSGRQFSNSRSEMNVSTLELGDSALYLCASSLGSGALYNEQFFGPGTRLTVL.

The genes are TRBV6-5 and TRBJ2-7, with unresolved D. Germline lookup yields CDR1 MNHEY and CDR2 SVGAGI. The CDR3 loop spans 16 amino acids. V lost 3 bases, J lost 2 bases, and 17 bases lay in between. DNA for the CDR3: TGTGCCAGCAGTTATCCGGTTCGTATTCACCCCTACGAGCAGTACTTC. Protein sequence: CASSYPVRIHPYEQYF.

This clonotype was seen a handful of times. The chain has TRBV4-1 and TRBJ2-2, with 7 bases matching TRBD1. J gave up 4 bases and V 0 bases, and 8 bases lay outside the gene matches. CDR3 length: 17 residues. From germline, CDR1 is MGHRA and CDR2 YSYEKL. DNA of the CDR3: TGCGCCAGCAGCCAAGATCTACGCCAGGGGGTCACCGGGGAGCTGTTTTTT. Residues: CASSQDLRQGVTGELFF.

The table lists this clonotype with a few counts. This rearrangement joins TRBV10-1 to TRBJ2-1; no clear D gene. V lost 1 base to trimming and J lost 0 bases, with 10 bases between them. In germline, CDR1 is WNHNN, CDR2 SYGVQD (reference sequence). The CDR3 loop spans 16 amino acids. CDR3 sequence: CASSEFGQSSYNEQFF. The DNA of the CDR3 is TGCGCCAGCAGTGAGTTCGGCCAAAGCTCCTACAATGAGCAGTTCTTC.

This clonotype was counted many times. V gene TRBV9 combines with J gene TRBJ1-1, with D unresolved. This CDR3 is built from 17 residues. Germline values: CDR1 SGDLS, CDR2 YYNGEE. V lost 4 bases, J lost 1 base, and 20 bases lay in between. CDR3 nucleotides: TGTGCCAGCAGCCCTCCCCTAGGTTGGGATCGGAACACTGAAGCTTTCTTT. Its translation is CASSPPLGWDRNTEAFF.

This clonotype was seen at least ten times. The V call is TRBV6-1, the J call TRBJ1-1; no definite D call. Germline V gives CDR1 MNHNS, CDR2 SASEGT. V lost 6 bases and J 2 bases, leaving 13 bases between the germline ends. The CDR3 runs 14 residues. CDR3 sequence (DNA): TGTGCCAGCAGACCTACCGGGCCCAACACTGAAGCTTTCTTT. This sequence encodes CASRPTGPNTEAFF.

This clonotype was seen repeatedly, ten times or more. The V call is TRBV2, the J call TRBJ1-1, with D unresolved. Per the germline V gene, CDR1 is SNHLY and CDR2 is FYNNEI. The CDR3 totals 12 residues. Between the trimmed V and J ends, which lost 3 bases and 7 bases, there was a span of 9 bases. CDR3 in DNA: TGTGCCAGCAGTGATGGACTAGTTGAAGCTTTCTTT. Its protein product is CASSDGLVEAFF. Combining the CDR3 with reference TRBV2 and TRBJ1-1 gives the whole variable domain EPEVTQTPSHQVTQMGQEVILRCVPISNHLYFYWYRQILGQKVEFLVSFYNNEISEKSEIFDDQFSVERPDGSNFTLKIRSTKLEDSAMYFCASSDGLVEAFFGQGTRLTVV.

The CDR3, as DNA: TGCAGTGCGACAGGGGGCTCCTACGAGCAGTACTTC. It yields the protein CSATGGSYEQYF. The rearrangement links TRBV20-1 to TRBJ2-7; 9 nucleotides match TRBD1. Trimming removed 6 bases from V and 0 bases from J; junction bases left unmatched: 0. The CDR3 extends over 12 amino acids. CDR1 and CDR2 from the germline V gene are DFQATT and SNEGSKA (reference sequence).

The chain uses TRBV20-1 and TRBJ2-1; 16 positions agree with TRBD2. The trim removed 5 bases at V and 7 bases at J, leaving 11 bases unmatched. Germline V lookup: CDR1 DFQATT, CDR2 SNEGSKA (reference sequence). This CDR3 region has 17 residues. CDR3 sequence reads: CSAGHGTSGGASNEQFF. The CDR3, as DNA: TGCAGTGCTGGGCACGGGACTAGCGGGGGGGCCTCGAATGAGCAGTTCTTC.

This clonotype has at least ten counts. This chain joins TRBV18 and TRBJ2-1, with 13 bases identical to TRBD2. V lost 3 bases, J lost 7 bases, and 6 bases stayed unmatched. The CDR3 consists of 16 residues. CDR1 and CDR2 from the germline V gene are KGHSH and LQKENI. CDR3 region: CASSPRLAGGGNEQFF. The CDR3 DNA is TGTGCCAGCTCACCGCGACTAGCGGGAGGAGGGAATGAGCAGTTCTTC.

The chain couples TRBV9 to TRBJ2-1; D remains unclear. CDR1 is SGDLS and CDR2 is YYNGEE in the germline V gene. The V gene lost 3 bases and the J gene lost 9 bases, with 7 bases spanning the gap. CDR3 length: 11 amino acids. For the CDR3, the DNA is TGTGCCAGCAGCGCGTCTAGTGAGCAGTTCTTC. Translated: CASSASSEQFF.

As to this clonotype: One junction end does not reproduce the germline sequence, and a read error may be involved. The CDR3 sequence is CASSLTAGLNTEALF. CDR3 DNA: TGTGCCAGCAGCTTAACCGCGGGACTCAACACTGAAGCTCTCTTT. This chain uses TRBV11-2 with TRBJ1-1; perhaps TRBD1 as D (5 bases). Germline-derived CDR1 and CDR2 are SGHAT and FQNNGV. The CDR3 covers 15 residues.

This clonotype was seen repeatedly, ten times or more. The chain employs TRBV7-3 and TRBJ2-5; 9 bases are a match to TRBD1. The germline gives CDR1 SGHTA, CDR2 FQGTGA. This CDR3 is built from 15 residues. V dropped 5 bases and J dropped 3; count of bases not matched to a gene: 7. CDR3 loop: CASSRDRAQEETQYF. CDR3 nucleotide sequence: TGTGCCAGCAGCCGGGACAGGGCCCAAGAAGAGACCCAGTACTTC.

This clonotype was seen a handful of times. CDR3 sequence reads: CSARDPGLNTEAFF. The CDR3 bases are TGCAGTGCTAGAGATCCTGGATTGAACACTGAAGCTTTCTTT. This chain joins TRBV20-1 and TRBJ1-1, with no clear D. Trimming took off 0 bases at V and 0 bases at J, with 8 bases between the two ends. Per the germline V gene, CDR1 is DFQATT and CDR2 is SNEGSKA (reference sequence). The CDR3 has 14 amino acids.

This clonotype was detected only a few times. This sequence joins TRBV28 and TRBJ2-1, with TRBD1 as a possible D gene (6 bases). The germline CDR1 and CDR2 sequences are MDHEN and SYDVKM. The CDR3 contains 17 residues. Trimming cost V 3 bases and J 0 bases, with 15 bases left between them. Here the CDR3 reads CASSFSMGHSSYNEQFF. Written as DNA, the CDR3 is TGTGCCAGCAGTTTTTCTATGGGACATAGCTCCTACAATGAGCAGTTCTTC.

There are many counts of this clonotype. The chain combines TRBV3-1 with TRBJ1-1; D possibly corresponds to TRBD1 (5 bases). Germline CDR1 is LGHDT and CDR2 is YNNKEL (reference sequence). This CDR3 has 12 amino acids. Deletions cut 1 base from V and 11 bases from J, with 11 bases between. The CDR3 DNA sequence: TGTGCCAGCAGCCAAGGGGGGGGTTCGGCTTTCTTT. This gives the protein CASSQGGGSAFF.